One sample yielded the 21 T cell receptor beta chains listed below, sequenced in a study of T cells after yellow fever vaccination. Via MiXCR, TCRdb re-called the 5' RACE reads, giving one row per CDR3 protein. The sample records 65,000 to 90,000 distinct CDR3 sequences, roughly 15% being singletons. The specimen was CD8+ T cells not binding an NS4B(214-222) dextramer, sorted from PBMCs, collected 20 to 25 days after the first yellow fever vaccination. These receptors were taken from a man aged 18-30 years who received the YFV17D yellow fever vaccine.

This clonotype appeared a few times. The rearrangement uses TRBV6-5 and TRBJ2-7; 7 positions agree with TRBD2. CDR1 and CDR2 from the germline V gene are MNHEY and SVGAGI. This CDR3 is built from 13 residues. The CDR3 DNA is TGTGCCAGCAGTTACGGGGAGGGCCGTCCTCGTACAGTC. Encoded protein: CASSYGEGRPRTV.

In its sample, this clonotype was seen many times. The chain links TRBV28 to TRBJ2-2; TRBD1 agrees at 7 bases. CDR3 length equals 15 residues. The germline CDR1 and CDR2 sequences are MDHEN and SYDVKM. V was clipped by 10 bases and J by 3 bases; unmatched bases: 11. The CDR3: CATLPGDRDTGELFF. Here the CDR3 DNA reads TGTGCCACCCTTCCCGGTGACAGGGACACCGGGGAGCTGTTTTTT.

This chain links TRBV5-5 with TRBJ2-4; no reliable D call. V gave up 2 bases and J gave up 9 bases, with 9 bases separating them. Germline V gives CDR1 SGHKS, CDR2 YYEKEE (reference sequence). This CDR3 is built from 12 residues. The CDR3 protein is CASSLTLSIQYF. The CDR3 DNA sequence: TGTGCCAGCAGCTTAACGTTGAGCATTCAGTACTTC.

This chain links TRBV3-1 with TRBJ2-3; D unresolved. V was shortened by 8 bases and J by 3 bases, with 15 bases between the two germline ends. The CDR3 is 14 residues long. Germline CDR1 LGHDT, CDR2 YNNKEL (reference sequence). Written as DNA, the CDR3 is TGTGCCAGCCGTGGGAAACTGTGGACAGATACGCAGTATTTT. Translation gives CASRGKLWTDTQYF.

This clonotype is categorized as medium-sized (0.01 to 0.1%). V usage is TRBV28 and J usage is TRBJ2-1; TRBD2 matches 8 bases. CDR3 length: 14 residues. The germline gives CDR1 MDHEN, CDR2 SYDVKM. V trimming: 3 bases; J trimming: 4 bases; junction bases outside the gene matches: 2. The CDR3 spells CASSFGGVYNEQFF. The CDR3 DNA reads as TGTGCCAGCAGTTTCGGGGGGGTGTACAATGAGCAGTTCTTC.

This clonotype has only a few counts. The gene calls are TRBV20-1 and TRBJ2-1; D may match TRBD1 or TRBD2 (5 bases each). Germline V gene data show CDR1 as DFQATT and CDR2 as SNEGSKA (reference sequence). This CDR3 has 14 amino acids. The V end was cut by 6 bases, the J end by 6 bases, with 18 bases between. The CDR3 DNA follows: TGCAGTGCCCCACGGGACCCGTACCCCAATGAGCAGTTCTTC. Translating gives CSAPRDPYPNEQFF.

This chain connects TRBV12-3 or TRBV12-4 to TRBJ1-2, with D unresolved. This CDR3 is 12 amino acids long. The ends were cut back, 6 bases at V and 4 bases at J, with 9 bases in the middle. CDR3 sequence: CASSQTSYGYTF. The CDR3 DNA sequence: TGTGCCAGCAGCCAGACCAGCTATGGCTACACCTTC.

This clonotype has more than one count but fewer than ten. This CDR3 reads CASSLQGSGSPQHF. For the CDR3, the DNA is TGTGCCAGCAGCTTACAGGGAAGTGGATCCCCCCAGCATTTT. The rearrangement links TRBV7-8 to TRBJ1-5; possible D gene TRBD1, 5 bases. Germline CDR1 reads SGHVS; CDR2 reads FQNEAQ. V gave up 2 bases and J gave up 10 bases, with 15 bases separating them. This CDR3 comprises 14 residues.

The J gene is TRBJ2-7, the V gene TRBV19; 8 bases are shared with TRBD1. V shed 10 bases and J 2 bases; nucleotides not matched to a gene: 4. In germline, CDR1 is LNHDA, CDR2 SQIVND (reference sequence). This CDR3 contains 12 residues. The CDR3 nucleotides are TGTGCCACTCGGGACAGGACCTACGAGCAGTACTTC. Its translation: CATRDRTYEQYF.

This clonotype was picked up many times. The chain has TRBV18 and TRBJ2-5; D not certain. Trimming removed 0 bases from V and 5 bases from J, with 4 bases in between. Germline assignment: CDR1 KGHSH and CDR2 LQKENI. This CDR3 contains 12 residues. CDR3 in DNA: TGTGCCAGCTCACCACCTGGCGAGACCCAGTACTTC. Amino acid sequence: CASSPPGETQYF.

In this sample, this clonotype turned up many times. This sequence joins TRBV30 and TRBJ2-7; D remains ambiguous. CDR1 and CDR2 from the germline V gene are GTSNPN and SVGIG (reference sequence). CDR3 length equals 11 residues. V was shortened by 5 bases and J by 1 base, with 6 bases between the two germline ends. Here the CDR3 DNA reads TGTGCCTGGGGGCAGTCCTACGAGCAGTACTTC. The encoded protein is CAWGQSYEQYF.

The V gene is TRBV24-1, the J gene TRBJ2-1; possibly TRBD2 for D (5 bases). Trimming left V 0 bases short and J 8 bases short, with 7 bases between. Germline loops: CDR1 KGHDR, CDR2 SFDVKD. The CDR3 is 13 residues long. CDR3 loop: CATSDLHGDEQFF. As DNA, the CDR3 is TGTGCCACCAGTGATTTGCACGGGGATGAGCAGTTCTTC.

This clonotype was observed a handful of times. CDR3 in amino acids: CASSLGPMAKNIQYF. The DNA for the CDR3 is TGTGCCAGCAGCTTAGGGCCGATGGCCAAAAACATTCAGTACTTC. V and J are TRBV5-5 and TRBJ2-4; no definite D call. Between the trimmed V and J ends, which lost 2 bases and 1 base, there was a span of 10 bases. The CDR3 is 15 amino acids. CDR1 is SGHKS and CDR2 is YYEKEE in the germline V gene (reference sequence).

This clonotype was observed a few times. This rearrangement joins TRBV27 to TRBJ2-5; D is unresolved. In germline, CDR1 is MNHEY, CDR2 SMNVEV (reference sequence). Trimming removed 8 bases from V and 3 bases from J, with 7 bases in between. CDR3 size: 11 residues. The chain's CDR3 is CASGFKETQYF. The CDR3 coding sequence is TGTGCCAGCGGATTCAAAGAGACCCAGTACTTC.

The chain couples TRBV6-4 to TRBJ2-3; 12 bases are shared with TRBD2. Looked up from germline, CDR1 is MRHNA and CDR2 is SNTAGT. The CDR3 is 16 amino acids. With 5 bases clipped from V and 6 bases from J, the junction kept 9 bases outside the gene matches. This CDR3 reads CASSPQTSGGGDTQYF. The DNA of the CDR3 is TGTGCCAGCAGTCCGCAGACTAGCGGGGGCGGGGATACGCAGTATTTT.

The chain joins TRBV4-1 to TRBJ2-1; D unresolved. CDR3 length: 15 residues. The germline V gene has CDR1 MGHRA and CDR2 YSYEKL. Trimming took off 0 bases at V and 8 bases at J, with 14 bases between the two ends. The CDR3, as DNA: TGCGCCAGCAGCCAAGATCTGCGGCAAGGCGATGAGCAGTTCTTC. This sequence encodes CASSQDLRQGDEQFF.

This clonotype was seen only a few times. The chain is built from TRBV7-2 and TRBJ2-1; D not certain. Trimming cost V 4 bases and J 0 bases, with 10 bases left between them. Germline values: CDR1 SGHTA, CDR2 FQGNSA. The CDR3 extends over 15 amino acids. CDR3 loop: CASSYPLSSYNEQFF. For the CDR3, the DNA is TGTGCCAGCAGCTACCCGTTAAGCTCCTACAATGAGCAGTTCTTC.

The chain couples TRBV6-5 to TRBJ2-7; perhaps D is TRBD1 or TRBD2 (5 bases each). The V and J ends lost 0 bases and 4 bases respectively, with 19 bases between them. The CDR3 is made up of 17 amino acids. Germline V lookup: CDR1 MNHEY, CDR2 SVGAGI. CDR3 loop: CASSYSDGDHLEYEQYV. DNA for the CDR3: TGTGCCAGCAGTTACTCCGACGGGGACCATCTTGAATACGAGCAGTACGTC.

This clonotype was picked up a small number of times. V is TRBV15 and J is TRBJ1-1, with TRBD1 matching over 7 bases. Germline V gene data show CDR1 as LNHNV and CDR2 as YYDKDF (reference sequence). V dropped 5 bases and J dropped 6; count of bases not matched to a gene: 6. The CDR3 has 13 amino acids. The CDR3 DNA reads TGTGCCACCAGCGGCTACAGGGGATCTGAAGCTTTCTTT. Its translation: CATSGYRGSEAFF.

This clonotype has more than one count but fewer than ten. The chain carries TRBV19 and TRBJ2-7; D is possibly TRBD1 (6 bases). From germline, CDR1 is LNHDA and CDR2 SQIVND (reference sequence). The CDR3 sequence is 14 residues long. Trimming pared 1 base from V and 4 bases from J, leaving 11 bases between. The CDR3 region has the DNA TGTGCCAGTAGTATAGTCCACAGGGTGTACGAGCAGTACTTC. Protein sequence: CASSIVHRVYEQYF.

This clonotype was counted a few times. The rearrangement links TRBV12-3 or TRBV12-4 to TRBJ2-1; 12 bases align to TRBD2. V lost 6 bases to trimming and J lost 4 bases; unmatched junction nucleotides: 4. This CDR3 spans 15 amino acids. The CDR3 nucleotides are TGTGCCAGCAGGGAAACTAGCGGGGGGTACAATGAGCAGTTCTTC. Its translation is CASRETSGGYNEQFF.